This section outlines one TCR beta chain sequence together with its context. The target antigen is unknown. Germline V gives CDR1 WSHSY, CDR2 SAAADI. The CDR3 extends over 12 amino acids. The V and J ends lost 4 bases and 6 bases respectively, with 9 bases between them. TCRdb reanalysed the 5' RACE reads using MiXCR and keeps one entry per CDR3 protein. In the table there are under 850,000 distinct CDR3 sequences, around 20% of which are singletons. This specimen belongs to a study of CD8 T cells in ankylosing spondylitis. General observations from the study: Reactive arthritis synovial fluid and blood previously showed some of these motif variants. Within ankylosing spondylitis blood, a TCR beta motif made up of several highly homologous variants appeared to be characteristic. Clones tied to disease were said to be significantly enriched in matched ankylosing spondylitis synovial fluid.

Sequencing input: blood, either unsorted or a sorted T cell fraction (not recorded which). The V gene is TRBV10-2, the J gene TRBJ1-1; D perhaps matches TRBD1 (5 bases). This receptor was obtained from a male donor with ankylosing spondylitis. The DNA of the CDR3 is TGCGCCAGCAGTGTAAAGGGGTCTGAAGCTTTCTTT. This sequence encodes CASSVKGSEAFF.